This TCR beta chain is from a study of cytomegalovirus exposure and HLA in healthy donors. Study-wide results and caveats: The number of N-insertions in an Asian-associated ancestry cluster was reportedly below the 666-donor mean in a later analysis. DRB1 showed the most TCR associations and HLA-C the fewest in a later analysis, as rates varied by HLA locus. The listing of 150 to 200 TCR beta chains classed them as cytomegalovirus-associated.

PCR was performed using 60 Vbeta and 13 Jbeta primers. Some clones are missing from TCRdb's copy, which holds only in-frame ones; the method was immunoSEQ multiplex PCR. The sample holds roughly 150,000 clones, about 80% seen once. Though probably carrying unrecorded immune exposures, donors were nominally healthy at sampling. Trimming at V came to 4 bases and at J to 5 bases, leaving 4 bases not matched to a gene. The germline V gene encodes CDR1 LGHNA and CDR2 YNFKEQ. The CDR3 loop spans 14 amino acids. In regard to this clone: Its antigen remains unidentified.

The source is a man aged 35 to 55 in good health and CMV-seronegative. The chain uses TRBV4-2 and TRBJ2-5; 10 bases align to TRBD1. Sequenced input: PBMCs. The CDR3 DNA follows: TGTGCCAGCAGCCGACAGGGGGCAATGGAGACCCAGTACTTC. Translating gives CASSRQGAMETQYF.